This T cell receptor (beta chain) was recorded in a study of T cell repertoires in cytomegalovirus infection. One entry per CDR3 protein results from TCRdb running MiXCR on the reads. The table records a few hundred thousand distinct CDR3 sequences, roughly 36% of them present only once. On this clonotype itself: The target antigen is unknown.

Study-level points and caveats: In two of eight donors, the top clonotype was HLA-C-restricted CMV-specific.

This CDR3 is 14 amino acids long. Germline assignment: CDR1 MDHEN and CDR2 SYDVKM. Deletions cut 4 bases from V and 4 bases from J, with 14 bases between. The chain employs TRBV28 and TRBJ2-7; a possible D gene is TRBD1 (6 bases). This clonotype was obtained from a human donor in good health (CMV status not recorded). Some clones in this sample may be carry-over from other donors' samples. This specimen consisted of cultured PBMCs, obtained from culture after CMV antigen stimulation. CDR3 coding DNA: TGTGCCAGCAGTTCCAACAGGGTCGGTTACGAGCAGTACTTC. Translating it yields CASSSNRVGYEQYF.